These 15 T cell receptor beta chains were all obtained from the same sample, sequenced in a study of shared clonotypes between healthy human individuals. Profiled with immunoSEQ multiplex PCR; TCRdb holds only in-frame clones, not every one. The repertoire holds some 1,100,000 clones, with around three quarters as singletons. The sequenced sample was memory CD4+ T cells from PBMCs. Subset in this sample: CD45RA-negative fraction. These receptors were obtained from a man in his late teens or twenties in good health. Some clones in this sample may be carry-over from other donors' samples.

The V call is TRBV7-2, the J call TRBJ2-5; D is undetermined. Looked up from germline, CDR1 is SGHTA and CDR2 is FQGNSA. This CDR3 is 12 amino acids long. The ends were cut back, 6 bases at V and 2 bases at J, with 7 bases in the middle. The CDR3 DNA is TGTGCCAGCAGGAAGGCACAAGAGACCCAGTACTTC. It encodes CASRKAQETQYF. Looking up the rest from reference TRBV7-2 and TRBJ2-5 gives the full variable domain: GAGVSQSPSNKVTEKGKDVELRCDPISGHTALYWYRQSLGQGLEFLIYFQGNSAPDKSGLPSDRFSAERTGGSVSTLTIQRTQQEDSAVYLCASRKAQETQYFGPGTRLLVL.

The chain's CDR3 is CASSMDGQGGYF. CDR3 nucleotides: TGTGCCAGCAGCATGGACGGACAGGGGGGGTACTTC. The chain has TRBV5-4 and TRBJ2-5, with TRBD1 matching over 10 bases. Germline V gene data show CDR1 as SGHNT and CDR2 as YYREEE (reference sequence). The ends lost 4 bases at V and 13 bases at J; junction bases unmatched: 7. The CDR3 length is 12 residues. Looking up the rest from reference TRBV5-4 and TRBJ2-5 gives the full variable domain: ETGVTQSPTHLIKTRGQQVTLRCSSQSGHNTVSWYQQALGQGPQFIFQYYREEENGRGNFPPRFSGLQFPNYSSELNVNALELDDSALYLCASSMDGQGGYFGPGTRLLVL.

This chain joins TRBV30 and TRBJ2-7; 10 bases map to TRBD2. The germline V gene has CDR1 GTSNPN and CDR2 SVGIG (reference sequence). V shed 2 bases, J shed 4 bases, and the junction held 8 bases outside the gene matches. This CDR3 comprises 15 residues. CDR3 nucleotide sequence: TGTGCCTGGAGTCTTTCTAGCGGGAGTAGGTACGAGCAGTACTTC. It translates to CAWSLSSGSRYEQYF.

The J gene is TRBJ2-1, the V gene TRBV9; D ambiguous. Trimming stripped 1 base from V and 9 bases from J, with 8 bases between. The CDR3 extends over 12 amino acids. Germline V gene lookup returns CDR1 SGDLS and CDR2 YYNGEE. The CDR3 coding sequence is TGTGCCAGCAGCGTATTTGAGACTGAGCAGTTCTTC. Amino acids: CASSVFETEQFF.

This clone appeared a single time. The chain uses TRBV28 and TRBJ2-7, with 10 bases identical to TRBD1. CDR1 and CDR2 (germline): MDHEN, SYDVKM. Trimming at V came to 6 bases and at J to 3 bases, leaving 8 bases not matched to a gene. The CDR3 is 15 amino acids. The CDR3 DNA follows: TGTGCCAGCAGCAAATCTCGGACAGGGGGCTACGAGCAGTACTTC. Its translation: CASSKSRTGGYEQYF.

V usage is TRBV28 and J usage is TRBJ2-2; D ambiguous. The V gene's germline CDR1 is MDHEN and CDR2 SYDVKM. The CDR3 spans 14 residues. V lost 6 bases to trimming and J lost 0 bases, with 8 bases between them. CDR3 in DNA: TGTGCCAGCAGAAGGAGCGCGAACACCGGGGAGCTGTTTTTT. This codes for CASRRSANTGELFF.

The rearrangement joins TRBV5-3 to TRBJ1-6; D is possibly TRBD1 (6 bases). TRBV5-3 is recorded as an ORF, its role being uncertain. Trimming took off 1 base at V and 6 bases at J, with 11 bases between the two ends. The CDR3 loop spans 15 amino acids. DNA of the CDR3: TGTGCCAGAAGCTTGTGCGTACAGGGTAATTCACCCCTCCACTTT. Translation gives CARSLCVQGNSPLHF.

V usage is TRBV25-1 and J usage is TRBJ2-1; 8 bases fit TRBD1. CDR3 length: 13 amino acids. With V trimmed by 6 bases and J by 7 bases, 5 bases remained unmatched. CDR1 is MGHDK, CDR2 SYGVNS, per germline. CDR3 nucleotide sequence: TGTGCCAGCAGGACAGGGGCCCGGAATGAGCAGTTCTTC. Translation gives CASRTGARNEQFF.

Comment on this clone: This same CDR3 is encoded by further DNA sequences in the sample. The rearrangement uses TRBV6-5 and TRBJ1-1, with TRBD1 as a possible D gene (5 bases). The CDR3 contains 14 residues. Germline CDR1 reads MNHEY; CDR2 reads SVGAGI. V lost 2 bases and J lost 5, with 12 bases in between. CDR3 protein: CASSYGQGRTEAFF. CDR3 in DNA: TGTGCCAGCAGTTACGGGCAGGGACGGACTGAAGCTTTCTTT.

The chain employs TRBV18 and TRBJ2-3, with D tentatively TRBD2 (6 bases). Germline V gene lookup returns CDR1 KGHSH and CDR2 LQKENI. The germline V and J ends were trimmed by 1 base and 0 bases, with 11 bases remaining between them. The CDR3 has 16 residues. The CDR3 bases are TGTGCCAGCTCACCACGGTCTAGCGCCAGCACAGATACGCAGTATTTT. This gives the protein CASSPRSSASTDTQYF.

This clone was observed a few times. The rearrangement links TRBV30 to TRBJ2-1; 7 positions match TRBD1. Germline V CDR1 and CDR2: GTSNPN, SVGIG (reference sequence). J was trimmed by 3 bases and V by 5 bases; bases with no gene match: 4. This CDR3 contains 13 residues. CDR3 sequence (DNA): TGTGCCTGGGGGCAGGGGGACTACAATGAGCAGTTCTTC. Protein: CAWGQGDYNEQFF. Looking up the rest from reference TRBV30 and TRBJ2-1 gives the full variable domain: SQTIHQWPATLVQPVGSPLSLECTVEGTSNPNLYWYRQAAGRGLQLLFYSVGIGQISSEVPQNLSASRPQDRQFILSSKKLLLSDSGFYLCAWGQGDYNEQFFGPGTRLTVL.

The genes are TRBV2 and TRBJ1-5; D unresolved. CDR1 is SNHLY, CDR2 FYNNEI, per germline. The CDR3 has 14 amino acids. The V and J ends lost 0 bases and 7 bases respectively, with 10 bases between them. The CDR3 region is CASSEAQVQQPQHF. The CDR3 DNA reads TGTGCCAGCAGTGAAGCGCAGGTACAGCAGCCCCAGCATTTT.

This chain links TRBV27 with TRBJ1-2, with D perhaps TRBD1 (6 bases). The CDR3 spans 16 residues. Deletions cut 4 bases from V and 7 bases from J, with 22 bases between. From germline, CDR1 is MNHEY and CDR2 SMNVEV (reference sequence). The CDR3 nucleotides are TGTGCCAGCAGTTACTATCCCCTACAGGGTTTAAGTGGCTACACCTTC. Protein: CASSYYPLQGLSGYTF.

This clone has only a few counts. Other DNA sequences from this sample encode an identical CDR3 as well. The genes are TRBV2 and TRBJ2-5; D ambiguous. The CDR3 length is 11 residues. In germline, CDR1 is SNHLY, CDR2 FYNNEI. Trimming cost V 5 bases and J 5 bases, with 6 bases left between them. DNA of the CDR3: TGTGCCAGCAGTCTCGGGGAGACCCAGTACTTC. It is translated as CASSLGETQYF.

This clone was seen once. CDR3 in amino acids: CAGGEPFYSNQPQHF. For the CDR3, the DNA is TGTGCCGGGGGGGAGCCATTCTATAGCAATCAGCCCCAGCATTTT. The chain is built from TRBV6-6 and TRBJ1-5, with D possibly matching TRBD1 (5 bases). The CDR3 extends over 15 amino acids. V shed 11 bases and J shed 0 bases, with 17 bases lying between them. Germline V lookup: CDR1 MNHNY, CDR2 SVGAGI (reference sequence).